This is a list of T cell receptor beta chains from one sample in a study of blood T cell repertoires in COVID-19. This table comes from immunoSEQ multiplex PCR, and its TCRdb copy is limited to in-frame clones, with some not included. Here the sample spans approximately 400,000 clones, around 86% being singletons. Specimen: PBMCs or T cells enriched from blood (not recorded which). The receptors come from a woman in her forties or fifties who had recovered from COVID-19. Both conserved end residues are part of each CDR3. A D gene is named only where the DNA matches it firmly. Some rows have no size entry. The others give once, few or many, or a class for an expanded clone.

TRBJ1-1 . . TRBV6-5 CASSPLGGRTEAFF TGTGCCAGCAGTCCCCTCGGGGGACGAACTGAAGCTTTCTTT
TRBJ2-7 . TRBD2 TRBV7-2 CASSQSGRGGEQYF TGTGCCAGCAGCCAAAGCGGGAGGGGTGGCGAGCAGTACTTC
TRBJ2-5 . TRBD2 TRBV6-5 CASSPLRGREETQYF TGTGCCAGCAGCCCACTGCGCGGGAGGGAAGAGACCCAGTACTTC
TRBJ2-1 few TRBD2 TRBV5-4 CASSPRLAGLDEQFF TGTGCCAGCAGCCCGAGACTAGCGGGGTTAGATGAGCAGTTCTTC
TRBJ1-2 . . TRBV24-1 CATSDPARDHGYTF TGTGCCACCAGTGATCCGGCGAGGGATCATGGCTACACCTTC
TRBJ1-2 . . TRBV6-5 CASSPTGTDDYGYTF TGTGCCAGCAGCCCCACAGGGACCGACGACTATGGCTACACCTTC
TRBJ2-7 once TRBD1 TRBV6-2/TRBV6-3 CASSHQTGPYEQYF TGTGCCAGCAGCCACCAGACAGGGCCCTACGAGCAGTACTTC
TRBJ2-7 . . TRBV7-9 CASTLGGGHYEQYF TGTGCCAGCACCCTGGGGGGGGGCCATTACGAGCAGTACTTC
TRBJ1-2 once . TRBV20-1 CSAGPRVGYTF TGCAGTGCGGGGCCCCGCGTCGGCTACACCTTC
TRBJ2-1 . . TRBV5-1 CASSLRVSSYNEQFF TGCGCCAGCAGCTTGCGGGTCAGCTCCTACAATGAGCAGTTCTTC
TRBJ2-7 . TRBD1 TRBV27 CASSLFGTGDYEQYF TGTGCCAGCAGTTTATTTGGGACAGGGGACTACGAGCAGTACTTC
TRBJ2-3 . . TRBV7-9 CASSLAGLIHTQYF TGTGCCAGCAGCTTAGCTGGTCTAATCCATACGCAGTATTTT
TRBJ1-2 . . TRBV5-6 CASSSSGDGYYGYTF TGTGCCAGCAGCTCCTCGGGGGACGGCTACTATGGCTACACCTTC
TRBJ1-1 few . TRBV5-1 CASRRGNTEAFF TGCGCCAGCCGACGGGGGAACACTGAAGCTTTCTTT
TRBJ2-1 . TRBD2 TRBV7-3 CASSQRLAGNNEQFF TGTGCCAGCAGCCAACGACTAGCGGGAAACAATGAGCAGTTCTTC
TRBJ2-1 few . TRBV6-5 CASSSIPGEQFF TGTGCCAGCAGTTCGATCCCCGGTGAGCAGTTCTTC
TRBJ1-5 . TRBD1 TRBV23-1 CASSQARQGGNQPQHF TGCGCCAGCAGTCAAGCCCGACAGGGTGGGAATCAGCCCCAGCATTTT
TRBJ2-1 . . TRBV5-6 CASSLQDNEQFF TGTGCCAGCAGCTTACAGGACAATGAGCAGTTCTTC
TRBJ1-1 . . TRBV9 CASSVVQGMGEAFF TGTGCCAGCAGCGTAGTTCAGGGGATGGGGGAAGCTTTCTTT
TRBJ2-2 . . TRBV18 CASSPRDSGELFF TGTGCCAGCTCACCAAGAGATTCCGGGGAGCTGTTTTTT
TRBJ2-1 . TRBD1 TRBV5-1 CASSLVGQGASYNEQFF TGCGCCAGCAGCTTGGTCGGGCAGGGGGCCTCCTACAATGAGCAGTTCTTC
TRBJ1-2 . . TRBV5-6 CASSPDGGAGYGYTF TGTGCCAGCAGCCCCGACGGGGGGGCTGGCTATGGCTACACCTTC
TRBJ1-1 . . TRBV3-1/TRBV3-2 CASSQGAYRLSEAFF TGTGCCAGCAGCCAAGGGGCGTACAGGTTATCTGAAGCTTTCTTT
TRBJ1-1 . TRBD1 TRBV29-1 CSVTGTVVTEAFF TGCAGCGTCACGGGGACAGTAGTCACTGAAGCTTTCTTT
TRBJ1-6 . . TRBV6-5 CASIPAGGSPLHF TGTGCCAGCATCCCAGCAGGTGGTTCACCCCTCCACTTT
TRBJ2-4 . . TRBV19 CASRGAGQTYGKNIQYF TGTGCCAGTAGAGGGGCTGGACAGACGTACGGCAAAAACATTCAGTACTTC
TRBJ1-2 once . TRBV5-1 CASSPAATGIYGYTF TGCGCCAGCAGCCCAGCCGCTACAGGGATCTATGGCTACACCTTC
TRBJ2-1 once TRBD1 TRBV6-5 CASSPWTGGSNEQFF TGTGCCAGCAGCCCGTGGACAGGGGGGTCCAATGAGCAGTTCTTC
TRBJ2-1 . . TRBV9 CASSVGGGALYEQFF TGTGCCAGCAGCGTAGGAGGGGGGGCCCTCTATGAGCAGTTCTTC
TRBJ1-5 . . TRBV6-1 CASSDQGNQPQHF TGTGCCAGCAGTGATCAGGGCAATCAGCCCCAGCATTTT
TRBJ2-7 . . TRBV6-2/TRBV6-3 CASSAHSYEQYF TGTGCCAGCAGTGCCCACAGCTACGAGCAGTACTTC
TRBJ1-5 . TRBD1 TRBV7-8 CASSPRTGVQPQHF TGTGCCAGCAGCCCGAGGACAGGGGTTCAGCCCCAGCATTTT